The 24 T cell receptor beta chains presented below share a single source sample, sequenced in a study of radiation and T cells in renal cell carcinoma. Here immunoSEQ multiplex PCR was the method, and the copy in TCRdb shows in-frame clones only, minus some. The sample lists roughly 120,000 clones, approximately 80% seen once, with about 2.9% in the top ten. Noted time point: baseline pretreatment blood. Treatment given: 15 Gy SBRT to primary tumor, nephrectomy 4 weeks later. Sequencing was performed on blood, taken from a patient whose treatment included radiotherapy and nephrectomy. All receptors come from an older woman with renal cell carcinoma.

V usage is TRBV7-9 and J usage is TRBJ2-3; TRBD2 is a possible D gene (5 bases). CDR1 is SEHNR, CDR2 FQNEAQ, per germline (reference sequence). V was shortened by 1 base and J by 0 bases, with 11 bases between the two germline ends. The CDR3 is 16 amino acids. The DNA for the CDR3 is TGTGCCAGCAGCTTAGAGGGAGCAACTAGCACAGATACGCAGTATTTT. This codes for CASSLEGATSTDTQYF. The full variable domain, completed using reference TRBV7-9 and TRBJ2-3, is DTGVSQNPRHKITKRGQNVTFRCDPISEHNRLYWYRQTLGQGPEFLTYFQNEAQLEKSRLLSDRFSAERPKGSFSTLEIQRTEQGDSAMYLCASSLEGATSTDTQYFGPGTRLTVL.

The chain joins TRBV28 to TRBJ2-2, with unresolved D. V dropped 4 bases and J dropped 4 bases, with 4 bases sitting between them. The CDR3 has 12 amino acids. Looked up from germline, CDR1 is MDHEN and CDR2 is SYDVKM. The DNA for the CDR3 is TGTGCCAGCAGTTCCAGCACCGGGGAGCTGTTTTTT. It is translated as CASSSSTGELFF.

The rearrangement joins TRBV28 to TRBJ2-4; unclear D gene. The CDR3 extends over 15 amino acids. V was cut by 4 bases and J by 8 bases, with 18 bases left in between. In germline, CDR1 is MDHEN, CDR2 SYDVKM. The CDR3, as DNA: TGTGCCAGCAGTTCCCCCGGGTCTCGTGGGGACATTCAGTACTTC. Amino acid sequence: CASSSPGSRGDIQYF.

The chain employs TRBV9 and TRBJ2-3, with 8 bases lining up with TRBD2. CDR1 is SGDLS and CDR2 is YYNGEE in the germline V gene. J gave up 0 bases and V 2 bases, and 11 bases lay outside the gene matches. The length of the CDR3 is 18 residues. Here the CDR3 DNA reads TGTGCCAGCAGCGTTTCCCCAACTAGCGGTTCTAGCACAGATACGCAGTATTTT. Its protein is CASSVSPTSGSSTDTQYF.

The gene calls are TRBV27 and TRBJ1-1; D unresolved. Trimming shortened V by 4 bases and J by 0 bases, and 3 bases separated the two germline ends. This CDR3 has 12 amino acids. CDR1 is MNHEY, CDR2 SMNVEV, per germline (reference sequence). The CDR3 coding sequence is TGTGCCAGCAGTTCGGTGAACACTGAAGCTTTCTTT. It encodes CASSSVNTEAFF.

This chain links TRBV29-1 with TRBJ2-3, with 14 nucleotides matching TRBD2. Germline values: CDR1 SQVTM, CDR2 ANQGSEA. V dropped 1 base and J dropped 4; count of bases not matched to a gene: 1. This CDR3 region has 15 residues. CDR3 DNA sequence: TGCAGCGTTGAAGGACTAGCGGGAGGGCCAGATACGCAGTATTTT. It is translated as CSVEGLAGGPDTQYF.

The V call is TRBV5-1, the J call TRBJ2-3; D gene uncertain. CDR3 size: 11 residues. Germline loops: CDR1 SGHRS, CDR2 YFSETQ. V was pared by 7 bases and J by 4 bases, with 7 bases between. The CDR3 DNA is TGCGCCAGCGTACAAGCAGATACGCAGTATTTT. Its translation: CASVQADTQYF.

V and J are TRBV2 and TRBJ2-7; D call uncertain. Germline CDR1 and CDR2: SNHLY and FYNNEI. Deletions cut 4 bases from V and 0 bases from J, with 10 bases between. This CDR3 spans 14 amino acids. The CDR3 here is CASSVAIISYEQYF. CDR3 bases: TGTGCCAGCAGTGTCGCGATTATCTCCTACGAGCAGTACTTC. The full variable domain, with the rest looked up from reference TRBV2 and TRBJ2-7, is EPEVTQTPSHQVTQMGQEVILRCVPISNHLYFYWYRQILGQKVEFLVSFYNNEISEKSEIFDDQFSVERPDGSNFTLKIRSTKLEDSAMYFCASSVAIISYEQYFGPGTRLTVT.

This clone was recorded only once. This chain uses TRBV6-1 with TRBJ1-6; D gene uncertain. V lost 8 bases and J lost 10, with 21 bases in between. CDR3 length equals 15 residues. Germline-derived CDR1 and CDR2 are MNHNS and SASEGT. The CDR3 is CASSPGGALTSPLHF. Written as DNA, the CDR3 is TGTGCCAGCTCCCCCGGCGGCGCCCTTACCTCACCCCTCCACTTT.

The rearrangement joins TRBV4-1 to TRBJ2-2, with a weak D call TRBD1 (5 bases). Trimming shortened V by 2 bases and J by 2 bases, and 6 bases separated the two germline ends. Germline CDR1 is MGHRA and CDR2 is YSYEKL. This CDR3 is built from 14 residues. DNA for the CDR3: TGCGCCAGCAGCCAACAGGGTAACACCGGGGAGCTGTTTTTT. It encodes CASSQQGNTGELFF.

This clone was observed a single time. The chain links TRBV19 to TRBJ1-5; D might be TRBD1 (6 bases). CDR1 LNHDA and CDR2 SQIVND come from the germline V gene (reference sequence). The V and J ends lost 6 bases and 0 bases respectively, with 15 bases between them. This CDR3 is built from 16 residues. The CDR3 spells CASRGGDNYSNQPQHF. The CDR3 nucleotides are TGTGCCAGTAGAGGGGGGGACAACTATAGCAATCAGCCCCAGCATTTT.

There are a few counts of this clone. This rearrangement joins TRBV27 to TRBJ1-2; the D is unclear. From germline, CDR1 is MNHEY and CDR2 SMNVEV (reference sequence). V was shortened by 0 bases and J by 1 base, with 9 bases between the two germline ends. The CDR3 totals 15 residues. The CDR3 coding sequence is TGTGCCAGCAGTTTATCATCCCCGAGTAACTATGGCTACACCTTC. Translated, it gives CASSLSSPSNYGYTF.

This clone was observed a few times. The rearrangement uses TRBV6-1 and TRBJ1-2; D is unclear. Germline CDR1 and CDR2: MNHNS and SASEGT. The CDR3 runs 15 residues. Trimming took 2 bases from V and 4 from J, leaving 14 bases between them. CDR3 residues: CASSEPGLPAYGYTF. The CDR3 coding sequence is TGTGCCAGCAGTGAACCCGGACTGCCGGCCTATGGCTACACCTTC.

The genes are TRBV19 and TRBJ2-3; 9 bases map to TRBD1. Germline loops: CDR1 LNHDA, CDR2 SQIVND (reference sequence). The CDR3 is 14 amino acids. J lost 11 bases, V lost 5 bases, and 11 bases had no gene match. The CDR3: CASSGSGTGFGQYF. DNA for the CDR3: TGTGCCAGTAGTGGCTCCGGGACAGGGTTTGGGCAGTATTTT.

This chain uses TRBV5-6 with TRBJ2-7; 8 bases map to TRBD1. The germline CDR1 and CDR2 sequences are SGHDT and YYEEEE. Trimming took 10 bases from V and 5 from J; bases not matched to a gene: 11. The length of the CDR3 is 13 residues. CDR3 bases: TGTGCCGCAGGGGGCAAAGGGGTCAACGAGCAGTACTTC. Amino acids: CAAGGKGVNEQYF. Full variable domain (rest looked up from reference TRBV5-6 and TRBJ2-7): DAGVTQSPTHLIKTRGQQVTLRCSPKSGHDTVSWYQQALGQGPQFIFQYYEEEERQRGNFPDRFSGHQFPNYSSELNVNALLLGDSALYLCAAGGKGVNEQYFGPGTRLTVT.

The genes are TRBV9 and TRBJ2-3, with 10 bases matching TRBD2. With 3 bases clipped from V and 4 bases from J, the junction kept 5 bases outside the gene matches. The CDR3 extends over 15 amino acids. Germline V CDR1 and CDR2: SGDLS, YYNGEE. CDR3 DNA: TGTGCCAGCAGCGAGGGGACTAGCGAGGCAGATACGCAGTATTTT. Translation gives CASSEGTSEADTQYF.

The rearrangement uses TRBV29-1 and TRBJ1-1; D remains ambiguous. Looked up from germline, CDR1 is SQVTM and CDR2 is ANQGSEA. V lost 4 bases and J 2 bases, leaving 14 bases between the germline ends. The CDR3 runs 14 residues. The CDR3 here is CSVGQIWANTEAFF. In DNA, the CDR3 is TGCAGCGTTGGGCAGATATGGGCTAACACTGAAGCTTTCTTT.

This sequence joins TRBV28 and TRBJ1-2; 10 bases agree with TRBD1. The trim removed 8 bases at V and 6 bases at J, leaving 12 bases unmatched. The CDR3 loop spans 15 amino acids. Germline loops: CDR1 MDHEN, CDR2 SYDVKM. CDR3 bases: TGTGCCAGCTCCGGAGACGGGACAGGGGAAGATGGCTACACCTTC. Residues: CASSGDGTGEDGYTF.

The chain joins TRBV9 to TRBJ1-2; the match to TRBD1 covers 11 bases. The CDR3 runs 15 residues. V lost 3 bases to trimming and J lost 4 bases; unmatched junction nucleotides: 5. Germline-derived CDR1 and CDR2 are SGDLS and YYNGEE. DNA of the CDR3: TGTGCCAGCAGCGAGGGGACAGGGGGGATCTATGGCTACACCTTC. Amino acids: CASSEGTGGIYGYTF. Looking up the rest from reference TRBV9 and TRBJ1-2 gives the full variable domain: DSGVTQTPKHLITATGQRVTLRCSPRSGDLSVYWYQQSLDQGLQFLIQYYNGEERAKGNILERFSAQQFPDLHSELNLSSLELGDSALYFCASSEGTGGIYGYTFGSGTRLTVV.

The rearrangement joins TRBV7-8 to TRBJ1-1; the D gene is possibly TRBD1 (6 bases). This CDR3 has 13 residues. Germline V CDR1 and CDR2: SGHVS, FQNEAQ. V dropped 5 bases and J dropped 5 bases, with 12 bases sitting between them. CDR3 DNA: TGTGCCAGCAGCAGGGGGGGATGGACTGAAGCTTTCTTT. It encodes CASSRGGWTEAFF.

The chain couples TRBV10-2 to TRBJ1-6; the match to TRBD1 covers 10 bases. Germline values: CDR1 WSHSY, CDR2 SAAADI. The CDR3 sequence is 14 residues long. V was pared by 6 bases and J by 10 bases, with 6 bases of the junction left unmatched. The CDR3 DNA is TGCGCCAGCAGCCATGGACAGGGGGGATCACCCCTCCACTTT. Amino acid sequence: CASSHGQGGSPLHF.

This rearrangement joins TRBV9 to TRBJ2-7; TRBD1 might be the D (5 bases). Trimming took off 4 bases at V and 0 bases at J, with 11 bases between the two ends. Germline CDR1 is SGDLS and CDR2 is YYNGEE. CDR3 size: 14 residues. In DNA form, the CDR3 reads TGTGCCAGCAGCCCCCGACAGAGCTCCTACGAGCAGTACTTC. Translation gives CASSPRQSSYEQYF.

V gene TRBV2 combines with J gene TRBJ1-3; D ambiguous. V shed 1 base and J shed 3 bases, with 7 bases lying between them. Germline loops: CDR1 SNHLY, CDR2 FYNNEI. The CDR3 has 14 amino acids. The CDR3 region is CASSEGKIGNTIYF. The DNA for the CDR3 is TGTGCCAGCAGTGAAGGCAAGATTGGAAACACCATATATTTT.

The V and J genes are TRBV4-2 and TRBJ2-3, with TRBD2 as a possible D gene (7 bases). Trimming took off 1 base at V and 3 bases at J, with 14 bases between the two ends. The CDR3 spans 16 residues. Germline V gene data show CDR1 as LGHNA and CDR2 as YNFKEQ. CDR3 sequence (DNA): TGTGCCAGCAGCCAAGGAGGGGGGGCCGGGACAGATACGCAGTATTTT. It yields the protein CASSQGGGAGTDTQYF.